This T cell receptor (beta chain) was profiled in a study of T cells after yellow fever vaccination. General observations from the study: Post-booster repertoires again held most primary-vaccination clones (roughly 95% CD4, about 90% CD8).

About this clonotype: The antigen remains unidentified.

Trimming cost V 5 bases and J 6 bases; bases outside gene matches: 9. Germline CDR1 and CDR2: MDHEN and SYDVKM. The CDR3 covers 15 residues. Using its own MiXCR run on the 5' RACE reads, TCRdb lists one record per CDR3 protein. The sample shows approximately 300,000 distinct CDR3 sequences, about 11% of them seen only once. This sequence joins TRBV28 and TRBJ1-2; 10 nucleotides match TRBD1. The source is a man aged 18 to 30 who received the YFV17D yellow fever vaccine. This sample comprised CD4+ T cells sorted from PBMCs, obtained 45 days after the yellow fever booster vaccination. CDR3: CASSPSGDRGNGYTF. The CDR3 DNA reads TGTGCCAGCAGTCCTTCTGGGGACAGGGGCAATGGCTACACCTTC.